Included here is one T cell receptor beta chain sequence, with context. Its cognate antigen is unknown. These data belong to a study of T cell responses to AZD1222 COVID-19 vaccine. Study-level points and caveats: A reported finding is that nearly half of spike-specific TCRs target unmutated variant regions. A mostly white British donor set with more females was recruited, and clonal diversity was possibly underestimated.

CDR1 is SNHLY and CDR2 is FYNNEI in the germline V gene. Trimming cost V 6 bases and J 7 bases, with 7 bases left between them. The CDR3 is made up of 10 amino acids. Here immunoSEQ multiplex PCR was the method, and the copy in TCRdb shows in-frame clones only, minus some. The top ten clones hold 2.6% of a sample with about 170,000 clones, approximately 94% of them seen once. The origin of this receptor is an adult in good health. V gene TRBV2 combines with J gene TRBJ2-7; D gene ambiguous. The sample here was peripheral blood, taken on day 0 of AZD1222 vaccination. The CDR3 protein is CASSAWEQYF. In nucleotides, the CDR3 is TGTGCCAGCAGCGCGTGGGAGCAGTACTTC.